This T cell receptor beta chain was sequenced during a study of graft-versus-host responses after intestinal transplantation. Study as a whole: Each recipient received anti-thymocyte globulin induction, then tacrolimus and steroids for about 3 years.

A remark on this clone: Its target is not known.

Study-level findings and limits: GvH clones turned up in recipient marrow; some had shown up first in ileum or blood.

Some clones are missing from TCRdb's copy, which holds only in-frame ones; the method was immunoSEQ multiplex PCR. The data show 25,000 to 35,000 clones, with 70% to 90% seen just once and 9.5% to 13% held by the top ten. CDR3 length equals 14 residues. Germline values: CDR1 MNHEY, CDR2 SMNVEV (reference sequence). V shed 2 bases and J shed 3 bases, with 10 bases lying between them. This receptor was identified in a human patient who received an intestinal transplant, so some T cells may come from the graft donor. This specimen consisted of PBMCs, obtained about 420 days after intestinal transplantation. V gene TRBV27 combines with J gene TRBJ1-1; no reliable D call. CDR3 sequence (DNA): TGTGCCAGCAGTTTAACTAGGGCGGACACTGAAGCTTTCTTT. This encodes CASSLTRADTEAFF.